A selection of T cell receptor beta chains follows, all from one sample in a study of T cells in Graves' hyperthyroidism and ophthalmopathy. TCRdb re-analysed the multiplex PCR reads in MiXCR, keeping a single row per CDR3 protein. This sample has roughly 570,000 distinct CDR3 sequences, with less than 20% found just once. Source material: blood. The receptor set was obtained from a young woman with Graves' hyperthyroidism. Both conserved end residues are part of each CDR3. Each record gives: J gene, D gene, V gene, CDR3 length, clone size, CDR3 DNA, CDR3 protein. A D gene is named only where the DNA matches it firmly. Clone size, where shown, is once, few, many, or a class for clones that have expanded.

J: TRBJ1-4; D: TRBD1; V: TRBV18; length: 15; size: many; DNA: TGTGCCAGCTCACCGCGACAGGGGCGGAATGAAAAACTGTTTTTT; CDR3: CASSPRQGRNEKLFF
J: TRBJ2-1; D: NA; V: TRBV7-3; length: 16; size: many; DNA: TGTGCCAGCAGCCAAAGGGGATCACAACGAGAGGGTGAGCAGTTCTTC; CDR3: CASSQRGSQREGEQFF
J: TRBJ2-1; D: TRBD2; V: TRBV20-1; length: 17; size: many; DNA: TGCAGTGCTAGTGTTTGGGCTAGCGGCCTCTCCTACAATGAGCAGTTCTTC; CDR3: CSASVWASGLSYNEQFF
J: TRBJ2-3; D: NA; V: TRBV18; length: 15; size: many; DNA: TGTGCCAGCTCACAAAAGTGGATTGGAACAGATACGCAGTATTTT; CDR3: CASSQKWIGTDTQYF
J: TRBJ2-1; D: NA; V: TRBV10-2; length: 12; size: NA; DNA: TGCGCCAGCAGCCCCGAAGCGGGTGAGCAGTTCTTC; CDR3: CASSPEAGEQFF
J: TRBJ2-2; D: TRBD1; V: TRBV12-3/TRBV12-4; length: 15; size: NA; DNA: TGTGCCAGCAGTTCGACAGGGTCGATAACCGGGGAGCTGTTTTTT; CDR3: CASSSTGSITGELFF
J: TRBJ1-5; D: NA; V: TRBV24-1; length: 14; size: NA; DNA: TGTGCCACCAGTGACCGGTATAGCAATCAGCCCCAGCATTTT; CDR3: CATSDRYSNQPQHF
J: TRBJ2-1; D: NA; V: TRBV7-9; length: 13; size: many; DNA: TGTGCCAGCAGCTTAGCCCCCGGGGGTGAGCAGTTCTTC; CDR3: CASSLAPGGEQFF
J: TRBJ2-7; D: TRBD1; V: TRBV10-3; length: 13; size: NA; DNA: TGTGCCATCAGTGGGGCTGCAGGGGGCGAGCAGTACTTC; CDR3: CAISGAAGGEQYF
J: TRBJ1-3; D: NA; V: TRBV7-2; length: 15; size: few; DNA: TGTGCCAGCAGCTTAGTGAGGGGTAACGGAAACACCATATATTTT; CDR3: CASSLVRGNGNTIYF
J: TRBJ2-1; D: NA; V: TRBV5-5; length: 17; size: few; DNA: TGTGCCAGCAGCTTGGTAGTTAGGGGGGGTCCTTACAATGAGCAGTTCTTC; CDR3: CASSLVVRGGPYNEQFF
J: TRBJ2-3; D: TRBD2; V: TRBV14; length: 18; size: NA; DNA: TGTGCCAGCAGCCAAGAGGTAGCGGGAGTACTCAACACAGATACGCAGTATTTT; CDR3: CASSQEVAGVLNTDTQYF
J: TRBJ2-3; D: TRBD2; V: TRBV20-1; length: 15; size: many; DNA: TGCACAACCCCGACGACTAGCGGGAGCCCAGATACGCAGTATTTT; CDR3: CTTPTTSGSPDTQYF
J: TRBJ2-2; D: NA; V: TRBV24-1; length: 15; size: NA; DNA: TGTGCCACCGCTCCGTCTAGCGACCCCACCGGGGAGCTGTTTTTT; CDR3: CATAPSSDPTGELFF
J: TRBJ2-1; D: TRBD2; V: TRBV24-1; length: 14; size: NA; DNA: TGTGCCACCAGTGATTGGACTAGCGGAGGCGAGCAGTTCTTC; CDR3: CATSDWTSGGEQFF
J: TRBJ2-3; D: NA; V: TRBV7-3; length: 14; size: NA; DNA: TGTGCCAGCAGTCAACAGGGGGGGGCAGATACGCAGTATTTT; CDR3: CASSQQGGADTQYF
J: TRBJ2-1; D: TRBD2; V: TRBV12-3/TRBV12-4; length: 17; size: many; DNA: TGTGCCAGCAGTCAAACTACCGGACTAGCGGGAGCCAATGAGCAGTTCTTC; CDR3: CASSQTTGLAGANEQFF
J: TRBJ2-1; D: TRBD1; V: TRBV24-1; length: 18; size: few; DNA: TGTGCCACCAGTGATTTCATCACAGGGGGCTTTCGGAGGAATGAGCAGTTCTTC; CDR3: CATSDFITGGFRRNEQFF
J: TRBJ2-1; D: TRBD2; V: TRBV5-1; length: 14; size: NA; DNA: TGCGCCAGCAGCTTGGGCGGGAGTAACAATGAGCAGTTCTTC; CDR3: CASSLGGSNNEQFF
J: TRBJ1-5; D: TRBD1; V: TRBV20-1; length: 18; size: many; DNA: TGCAGTGCTACAGGAGGACAGGGGGCCTCAAGGAGGGTTCAGCCCCAGCATTTT; CDR3: CSATGGQGASRRVQPQHF
J: TRBJ2-7; D: NA; V: TRBV2; length: 10; size: many; DNA: TGTGCCAGCAGGGCCTACGAGCAGTACTTC; CDR3: CASRAYEQYF